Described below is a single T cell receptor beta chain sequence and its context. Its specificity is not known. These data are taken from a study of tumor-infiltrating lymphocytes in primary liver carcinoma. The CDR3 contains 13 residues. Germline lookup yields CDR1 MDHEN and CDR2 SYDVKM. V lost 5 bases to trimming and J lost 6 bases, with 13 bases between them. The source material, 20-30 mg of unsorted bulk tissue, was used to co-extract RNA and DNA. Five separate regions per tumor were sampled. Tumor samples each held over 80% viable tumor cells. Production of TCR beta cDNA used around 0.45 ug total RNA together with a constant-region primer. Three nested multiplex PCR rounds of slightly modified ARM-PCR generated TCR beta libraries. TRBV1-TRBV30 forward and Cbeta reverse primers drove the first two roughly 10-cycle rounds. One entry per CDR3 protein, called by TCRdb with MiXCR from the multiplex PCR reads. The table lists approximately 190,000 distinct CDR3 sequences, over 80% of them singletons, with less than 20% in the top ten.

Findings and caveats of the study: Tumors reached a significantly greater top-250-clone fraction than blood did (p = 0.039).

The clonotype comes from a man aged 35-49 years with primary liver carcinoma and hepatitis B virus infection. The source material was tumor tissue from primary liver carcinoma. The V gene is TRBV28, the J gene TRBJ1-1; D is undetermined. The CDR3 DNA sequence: TGTGCCAGCAGTCCCTGGGCCCTCCCTGAAGCTTTCTTT. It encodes CASSPWALPEAFF.